This T cell receptor beta chain was recovered during a study of blood T cell repertoires in COVID-19. Study-wide context: Samples came from the United States, Italy and Spain, spanning acute and convalescent COVID-19.

In the source study's methods: How many nucleated cells were present was estimated from reference gene primer amplification. The data were produced by immunoSEQ multiplex PCR, yet TCRdb's version contains in-frame clones alone and is incomplete. D and trimming come from the DNA, and the V and J calls and clone size come from that table. The sample includes more than 150,000 clones, roughly 90% of them seen just once. The CDR3 is 16 residues long. Trimming cost V 1 base and J 0 bases; bases outside gene matches: 4. The germline CDR1 and CDR2 sequences are SGHDT and YYEEEE. The origin of this receptor is a man in his fifties or sixties with acute or convalescent COVID-19. Sequences were obtained from peripheral blood. The chain links TRBV5-6 to TRBJ2-4, with 7 positions matching TRBD2. CDR3 region: CASSLRGVLAKNIQYF. CDR3 DNA sequence: TGTGCCAGCAGCTTGCGGGGGGTTCTAGCCAAAAACATTCAGTACTTC.